This T cell receptor (beta chain) was recovered during a study of T-cell reconstitution after alpha-beta-depleted transplantation in children. TCRbeta library preparation incorporated unique molecular identifiers. TCRdb analysed the PCR reads with MiXCR anew, one entry per CDR3 protein. Of more than 550,000 distinct CDR3 sequences in the sample, more than 9% were seen once. Germline V lookup: CDR1 SGHRS, CDR2 YFSETQ. With 3 bases removed from V and 6 bases from J, the gap between germline ends came to 25 bases. CDR3 size: 18 residues. This clonotype has only a few counts. The source was PBMCs from the stem cell graft donor, collected from the stem cell graft. The chain combines TRBV5-1 with TRBJ2-1, with a tentative D call TRBD1 (5 bases). The sequence came from a human donor who donated a stem cell graft to a child with acute myeloid leukemia. CDR3 protein: CASSSQLKQASSGNEQFF. CDR3 DNA sequence: TGCGCCAGCAGCTCGCAATTAAAACAGGCTAGTTCTGGCAATGAGCAGTTCTTC.